Included here is one T cell receptor beta chain sequence, with context. Antigen unknown. CDR1 and CDR2 from the germline V gene are MRHNA and SNTAGT. V lost 1 base, J lost 5 bases, and 5 bases lay in between. The CDR3 consists of 13 residues. Vbeta (60) and Jbeta (13) primers were used in the PCR. The data were produced by immunoSEQ multiplex PCR, yet TCRdb's version contains in-frame clones alone and is incomplete. This listing includes 45,000 to 55,000 clones. This entry belongs to a study of cytomegalovirus exposure and HLA in healthy donors. Whole-study findings and limits: Further analysis, carried out later, found HLA-associated TCR beta chains more clonally expanded than equally common other chains.

The receptor was derived from a woman aged 50 to 60 in good health and CMV-seropositive. Sequencing was carried out using PBMCs. The J gene is TRBJ2-2, the V gene TRBV6-4, with D hard to call. The CDR3 spells CASSDLFTGELFF. CDR3 in DNA: TGTGCCAGCAGTGACTTATTTACCGGGGAGCTGTTTTTT.